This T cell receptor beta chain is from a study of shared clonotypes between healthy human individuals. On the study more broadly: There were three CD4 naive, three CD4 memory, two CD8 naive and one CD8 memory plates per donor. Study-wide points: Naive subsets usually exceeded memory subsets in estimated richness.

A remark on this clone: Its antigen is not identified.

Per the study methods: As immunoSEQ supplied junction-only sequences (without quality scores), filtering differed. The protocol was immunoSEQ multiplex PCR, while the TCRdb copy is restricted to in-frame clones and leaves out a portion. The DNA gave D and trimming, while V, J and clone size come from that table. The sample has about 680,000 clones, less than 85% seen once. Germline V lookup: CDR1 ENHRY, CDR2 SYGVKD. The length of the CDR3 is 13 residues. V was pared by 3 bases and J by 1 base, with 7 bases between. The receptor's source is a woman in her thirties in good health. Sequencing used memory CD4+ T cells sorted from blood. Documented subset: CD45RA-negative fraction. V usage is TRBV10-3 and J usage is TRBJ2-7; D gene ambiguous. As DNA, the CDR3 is TGTGCCATCAGTGATCAGGCTTCCTACGAGCAGTACTTC. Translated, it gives CAISDQASYEQYF.